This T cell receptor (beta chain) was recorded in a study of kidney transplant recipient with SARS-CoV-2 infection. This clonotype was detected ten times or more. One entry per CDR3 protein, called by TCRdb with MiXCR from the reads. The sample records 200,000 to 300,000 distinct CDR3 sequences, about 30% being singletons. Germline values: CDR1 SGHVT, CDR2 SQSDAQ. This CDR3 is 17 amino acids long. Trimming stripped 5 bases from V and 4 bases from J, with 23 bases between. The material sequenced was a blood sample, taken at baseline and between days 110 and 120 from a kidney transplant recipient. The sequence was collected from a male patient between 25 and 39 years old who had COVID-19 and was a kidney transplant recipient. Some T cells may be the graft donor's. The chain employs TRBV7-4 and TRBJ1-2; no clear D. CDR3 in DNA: TGTGCCAGCAGCACCAGAATTTCAGCTCGAAAGACCTATGGCTACACCTTC. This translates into CASSTRISARKTYGYTF.